This T cell receptor (beta chain) emerged from a study of blood T cell repertoires in COVID-19. Study background: Material from acute and convalescent COVID-19 was sourced from the United States, Italy and Spain.

CDR1 is MGHRA, CDR2 YSYEKL, per germline. V was clipped by 2 bases and J by 0 bases; unmatched bases: 1. This CDR3 region has 15 residues. This clone was counted between two and nine times. Under the authors' procedure: Reference gene primers were amplified, and this amplification served to estimate nucleated cell counts. Profiling relied on immunoSEQ multiplex PCR, and the TCRdb table lists in-frame clones only, not all of them. Clone size and V and J calls were adopted from that table, with D and trimming inferred from the DNA. The data hold over 130,000 clones, with 75% to 90% observed a single time.

The V call is TRBV4-1, the J call TRBJ1-5; 7 nucleotides line up with TRBD1. The origin of this receptor is a man in his 70s with acute or convalescent COVID-19. Material for sequencing was peripheral blood. As DNA, the CDR3 is TGCGCCAGCAGCCAAAGGGGGCATAGCAATCAGCCCCAGCATTTT. It codes for CASSQRGHSNQPQHF.